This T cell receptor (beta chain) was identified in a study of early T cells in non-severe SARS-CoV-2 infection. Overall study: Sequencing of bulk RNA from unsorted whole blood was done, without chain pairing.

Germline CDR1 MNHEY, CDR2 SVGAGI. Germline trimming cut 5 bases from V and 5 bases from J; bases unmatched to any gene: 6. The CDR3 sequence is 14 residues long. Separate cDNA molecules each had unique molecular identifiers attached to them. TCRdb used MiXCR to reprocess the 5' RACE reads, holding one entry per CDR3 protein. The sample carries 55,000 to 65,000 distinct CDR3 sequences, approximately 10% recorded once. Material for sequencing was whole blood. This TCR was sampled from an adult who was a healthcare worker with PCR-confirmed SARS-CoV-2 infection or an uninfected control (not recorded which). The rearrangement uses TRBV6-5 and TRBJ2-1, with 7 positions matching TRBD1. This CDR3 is CASSKGAGHNEQFF. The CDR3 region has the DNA TGTGCCAGCAGTAAGGGGGCAGGTCACAATGAGCAGTTCTTC.